This is a list of T cell receptor beta chains from one sample in a study of T-cell reconstitution after alpha-beta-depleted transplantation in children. Via MiXCR, TCRdb re-called the PCR reads, giving one row per CDR3 protein. This sample has a few hundred thousand distinct CDR3 sequences; 25% to 30% occur once, and the top ten carry around a third. The sequenced sample was PBMCs, obtained before TCRalphabeta/CD19-depleted stem cell transplant. These TCRs come from a boy in the first two years of life with Wiskott-Aldrich syndrome, due to receive a stem cell transplant. Each CDR3 is given with its conserved first and last residue. A D gene is named only where the DNA matches it firmly. Size values are once, few and many counts, or a class for expanded clones, and some rows have none.

size	D	V	J	CDR3	DNA
NA	NA	TRBV29-1	TRBJ2-7	CSVGDNPYEQYF	TGCAGCGTTGGGGACAACCCCTACGAGCAGTACTTC
NA	NA	TRBV5-1	TRBJ2-3	CASTRAPADTQYF	TGCGCCAGCACCCGGGCCCCCGCAGATACGCAGTATTTT
few	TRBD2	TRBV28	TRBJ2-3	CASRKGLAGGPADTQYF	TGTGCCAGCAGGAAGGGACTAGCGGGAGGGCCCGCGGATACGCAGTATTTT
NA	NA	TRBV6-1	TRBJ1-4	CASSGLRANEKLFF	TGTGCCAGCAGTGGCCTTAGAGCTAATGAAAAACTGTTTTTT
few	TRBD2	TRBV11-2	TRBJ2-7	CASSPWTSGIKQYF	TGTGCCAGCAGCCCCTGGACTAGCGGGATCAAGCAGTACTTC
few	NA	TRBV7-8	TRBJ2-7	CASSLVSLPVSEQYF	TGTGCCAGCAGCTTAGTTTCACTCCCCGTTAGCGAGCAGTACTTC
NA	TRBD2	TRBV27	TRBJ2-3	CASRHRLAVTDTQYF	TGTGCCAGCAGGCATAGACTAGCGGTTACAGATACGCAGTATTTT
NA	NA	TRBV12-3/TRBV12-4	TRBJ2-1	CASRGWGVSYNEQFF	TGTGCCAGCAGGGGATGGGGGGTCTCCTACAATGAGCAGTTCTTC
few	TRBD2	TRBV10-3	TRBJ2-1	CAISAVGTSGNNEQFF	TGTGCCATCAGCGCTGTGGGGACTAGCGGTAACAATGAGCAGTTCTTC
few	TRBD2	TRBV5-1	TRBJ2-5	CASSLVGLAGVQETQYF	TGCGCCAGCAGCTTGGTGGGACTAGCGGGAGTTCAAGAGACCCAGTACTTC
NA	TRBD1	TRBV29-1	TRBJ1-5	CSVTGGNGNPPQHF	TGCAGCGTTACAGGGGGAAACGGCAATCCGCCCCAGCATTTT
once	NA	TRBV7-6	TRBJ2-1	CASSFPPYCIGSRPNEQFF	TGTGCCAGCAGCTTTCCCCCCTACTGTATCGGGAGTCGCCCCAATGAGCAGTTCTTC
few	NA	TRBV6-1	TRBJ2-2	CASRDLRRNTGELFF	TGTGCCAGCAGGGACTTAAGGCGGAACACCGGGGAGCTGTTTTTT
NA	NA	TRBV5-4	TRBJ1-1	CASSFDREAFF	TGTGCCAGCAGCTTCGACCGTGAGGCTTTCTTT
NA	NA	TRBV3-1	TRBJ2-7	CASSHLLGYEQYF	TGTGCCAGCAGCCACCTACTAGGTTACGAGCAGTACTTC
NA	NA	TRBV20-1	TRBJ1-3	CSARDRGNTIYF	TGCAGTGCTAGAGATCGGGGAAACACCATATATTTT
NA	NA	TRBV10-3	TRBJ1-2	CAISEAANYGYTF	TGTGCCATCAGTGAGGCAGCTAACTATGGCTACACCTTC
many	NA	TRBV20-1	TRBJ1-4	CSARNRDDEKLFF	TGCAGTGCTAGAAATAGGGATGATGAAAAACTGTTTTTT
NA	NA	TRBV11-3	TRBJ1-1	CASSDRSNTEAFF	TGTGCCAGCAGCGACAGGTCGAACACTGAAGCTTTCTTT
NA	NA	TRBV7-2	TRBJ2-7	CASSFNRYEQYF	TGTGCCAGCAGCTTTAACCGCTACGAGCAGTACTTC
few	NA	TRBV19	TRBJ2-1	CASSGTKYNEQFF	TGTGCCAGTAGTGGGACAAAATACAATGAGCAGTTCTTC
NA	TRBD1	TRBV29-1	TRBJ2-7	CSVEIGGTGLMGGYEQYF	TGCAGCGTTGAAATAGGAGGGACAGGATTAATGGGTGGCTACGAGCAGTACTTC
once	NA	TRBV12-3/TRBV12-4	TRBJ1-5	CASGPRGGNQPQHF	TGTGCCAGCGGGCCTCGGGGAGGCAATCAGCCCCAGCATTTT
NA	NA	TRBV29-1	TRBJ2-5	CSVEDVPRVLETQYF	TGCAGCGTTGAAGATGTGCCCAGGGTACTGGAGACCCAGTACTTC
NA	TRBD2	TRBV20-1	TRBJ2-3	CSASSGRGTDTQYF	TGCAGTGCTAGTAGCGGGAGGGGCACAGATACGCAGTATTTT
few	NA	TRBV6-6	TRBJ2-7	CASSNGAGLEQYF	TGTGCCAGCAGTAACGGGGCTGGGCTGGAGCAGTACTTC
few	NA	TRBV4-1	TRBJ1-1	CASSPLTGSTEAFF	TGCGCCAGCAGCCCCCTGACAGGCAGCACTGAAGCTTTCTTT
few	NA	TRBV4-2	TRBJ1-1	CASSQDLQGWNTEAFF	TGTGCCAGCAGCCAAGATCTGCAGGGGTGGAACACTGAAGCTTTCTTT
NA	TRBD2	TRBV5-1	TRBJ2-7	CASSLALADYEQYF	TGCGCCAGCAGCTTGGCCCTAGCGGACTACGAGCAGTACTTC
few	NA	TRBV7-2	TRBJ2-7	CASSRRGFEQYF	TGTGCCAGCAGCCGACGCGGGTTCGAGCAGTACTTC
NA	TRBD1	TRBV12-3/TRBV12-4	TRBJ2-4	CASRSGQGATENIQYF	TGTGCCAGCAGGTCGGGTCAGGGGGCAACCGAAAACATTCAGTACTTC
NA	NA	TRBV10-3	TRBJ1-3	CAISESRSSGNTIYF	TGTGCCATCAGTGAGTCGAGAAGCTCTGGAAACACCATATATTTT
NA	NA	TRBV12-3/TRBV12-4	TRBJ1-2	CASNPGRSYGYTF	TGTGCCAGCAACCCGGGGAGGTCGTATGGCTACACCTTC
few	TRBD2	TRBV20-1	TRBJ2-1	CSASVPRTSGYNEQFF	TGCAGTGCTAGCGTACCGAGGACTAGCGGATACAATGAGCAGTTCTTC
NA	NA	TRBV12-3/TRBV12-4	TRBJ1-2	CASSPHRDYGYTF	TGTGCCAGCAGTCCCCACAGGGACTATGGCTACACCTTC
few	TRBD2	TRBV27	TRBJ2-1	CASTPGGWPSYNEQFF	TGTGCCAGCACTCCGGGGGGTTGGCCCTCCTACAATGAGCAGTTCTTC
few	TRBD2	TRBV12-3/TRBV12-4	TRBJ2-3	CASSQGLAGVLDTQYF	TGTGCCAGCAGCCAAGGACTAGCGGGAGTTTTAGATACGCAGTATTTT
NA	TRBD2	TRBV20-1	TRBJ2-1	CSAGLAGFRSNEQFF	TGCAGTGCTGGACTAGCGGGATTCAGAAGCAATGAGCAGTTCTTC
NA	NA	TRBV5-1	TRBJ2-4	CASSPGAGLHIQYF	TGCGCCAGCAGCCCGGGTGCTGGATTGCACATTCAGTACTTC
many	NA	TRBV29-1	TRBJ2-7	CSVGLSSYEQYF	TGCAGCGTGGGACTGAGCTCCTACGAGCAGTACTTC
NA	NA	TRBV12-3/TRBV12-4	TRBJ2-1	CARSFTRSGRETYNEQFF	TGTGCCCGCAGCTTCACCCGCTCTGGACGAGAAACCTACAATGAGCAGTTCTTC
few	NA	TRBV5-6	TRBJ1-5	CASSSERRYSNQPQHF	TGTGCCAGCAGCTCGGAGAGAAGATATAGCAATCAGCCCCAGCATTTT
NA	TRBD1	TRBV28	TRBJ2-7	CASSLRFGQGLTEQYF	TGTGCCAGCAGCCTCCGGTTCGGACAGGGCTTAACCGAGCAGTACTTC
NA	NA	TRBV2	TRBJ1-2	CASREYNYGYTF	TGTGCCAGCCGGGAGTATAACTATGGCTACACCTTC
NA	NA	TRBV5-1	TRBJ1-1	CASSLGPGTEAFF	TGCGCCAGCAGCTTGGGACCCGGGACAGAAGCTTTCTTT
NA	TRBD2	TRBV5-1	TRBJ2-1	CASSSSGRGEQFF	TGCGCCAGCAGCTCCTCCGGGAGGGGTGAGCAGTTCTTC
few	NA	TRBV5-1	TRBJ2-4	CASSSRSTSDLAKNIQYF	TGCGCCAGCAGCTCAAGATCCACCTCCGATCTAGCTAAAAACATTCAGTACTTC
few	TRBD1	TRBV27	TRBJ1-2	CASSFTFRGEDLGYTF	TGTGCCAGCAGTTTTACGTTCAGGGGGGAAGACCTGGGCTACACCTTC
NA	NA	TRBV2	TRBJ2-7	CASSSDFSYEQYF	TGTGCCAGCAGCTCCGACTTCTCCTACGAGCAGTACTTC
NA	TRBD1	TRBV29-1	TRBJ1-1	CSARGQGARVNTEAFF	TGCAGCGCACGGGGACAGGGGGCCAGGGTGAACACTGAAGCTTTCTTT
few	NA	TRBV5-1	TRBJ2-3	CASSLVPAEVTDTQYF	TGCGCCAGCAGCTTGGTTCCAGCGGAGGTCACAGATACGCAGTATTTT
NA	NA	TRBV3-1	TRBJ2-7	CASSQDSGQPTYEQYF	TGTGCCAGCAGCCAAGATTCCGGACAACCTACCTACGAGCAGTACTTC
few	NA	TRBV20-1	TRBJ2-3	CSAPMWDTDTQYF	TGCAGTGCCCCGATGTGGGACACAGATACGCAGTATTTT
NA	NA	TRBV21-1	TRBJ2-7	CASSRWTSGSSYEQYF	TGTGCCAGCAGCAGGTGGACTAGCGGGAGCTCCTACGAGCAGTACTTC
NA	TRBD1	TRBV28	TRBJ2-7	CASSLLVRRQGSTYEQYF	TGTGCCAGCAGTTTATTGGTGCGAAGACAGGGGAGCACCTACGAGCAGTACTTC
few	NA	TRBV30	TRBJ2-2	CAWSRTGELFF	TGTGCCTGGAGCAGGACCGGGGAGCTGTTTTTT
NA	NA	TRBV10-1	TRBJ2-5	CASSAELRETQYF	TGCGCCAGCAGTGCGGAGCTACGGGAGACCCAGTACTTC